The 27 T cell receptor beta chains below come from one sample, sequenced in a study of response to subunit inactivated influenza vaccine (dated by TCRdb to 2016 to 2019). Library method: RT-PCR. Sequencing relied on an Illumina HiSeq 2500. TCRdb redid the processing of the public reads, applying fastp at Q25 and MiXCR, and retained in-frame beta chains. Every entry covers one CDR3 protein and lists the most common genes and DNA from its rows. This sample holds a few hundred thousand distinct CDR3 sequences; 14% were observed only once. The ten largest clones add up to more than 9.5% of the sample. The sample consisted of PBMCs from blood, taken about 11 days after vaccination. The receptors were sampled from a man in his fifties or sixties who received an inactivated influenza vaccine. Donor details come from another sample of the same person, matched by shared clones.

The J gene is TRBJ1-2, the V gene TRBV7-2; no clear D gene. Germline V gene sequence: CDR1 SGHTA, CDR2 FQGNSA. V gave up 1 base and J gave up 5 bases, with 14 bases separating them. The CDR3 has 15 amino acids. CDR3 in DNA: TGTGCCAGCAGCTTAGTTTCGGGGTCGGGGTATGGCTACACCTTC. Encoded protein: CASSLVSGSGYGYTF.

The rearrangement links TRBV20-1 to TRBJ1-2; D remains ambiguous. CDR1 is DFQATT and CDR2 is SNEGSKA in the germline V gene (reference sequence). CDR3 length: 10 residues. Trimming stripped 5 bases from V and 8 bases from J, with 9 bases between. CDR3 nucleotide sequence: TGCAGTGCTCCCTCGTGGGGCTACACCTTC. Protein sequence: CSAPSWGYTF.

The chain carries TRBV12-3 or TRBV12-4 and TRBJ2-3; 8 bases fit TRBD2. The CDR3 runs 14 residues. Trimming took 3 bases from V and 10 from J; bases not matched to a gene: 9. The CDR3, as DNA: TGTGCCAGCAGTTTCAATGGCGGGGGGTCCTCGCAGTATTTT. This sequence encodes CASSFNGGGSSQYF.

This clonotype has at least ten counts. V usage is TRBV12-3 or TRBV12-4 and J usage is TRBJ2-3; D unclear. V lost 3 bases, J lost 7 bases, and 11 bases lay in between. The CDR3 runs 13 residues. CDR3 sequence (DNA): TGTGCCAGCAGTTTTAATACTGGGTATACGCAGTATTTT. Protein sequence: CASSFNTGYTQYF.

This clonotype came up a few times. The rearrangement joins TRBV18 to TRBJ2-7, with D unresolved. CDR1 and CDR2 from the germline V gene are KGHSH and LQKENI. This CDR3 is built from 16 residues. Trimming removed 0 bases from V and 0 bases from J, with 12 bases in between. CDR3 protein: CASSPPLVRSSYEQYF. CDR3 DNA: TGTGCCAGCTCACCACCGTTGGTTAGGAGCTCCTACGAGCAGTACTTC.

This clonotype was counted a few times. Here the CDR3 DNA reads TGTGCCACCAGTGAAGCAGGGAACCGACTTAATCAGCCCCAGCATTTT. The encoded protein is CATSEAGNRLNQPQHF. The chain combines TRBV24-1 with TRBJ1-5, with D possibly matching TRBD1 (5 bases). V was shortened by 4 bases and J by 4 bases, with 16 bases between the two germline ends. This CDR3 has 16 amino acids. The germline V gene has CDR1 KGHDR and CDR2 SFDVKD.

The chain recombines TRBV5-1 with TRBJ2-2, with 9 positions matching TRBD1. Germline values: CDR1 SGHRS, CDR2 YFSETQ. This CDR3 region has 14 residues. With V trimmed by 2 bases and J by 7 bases, 3 bases remained unmatched. This CDR3 reads CASSFGQGIGELFF. As DNA, the CDR3 is TGCGCCAGCAGCTTCGGACAGGGGATCGGGGAGCTGTTTTTT.

This clonotype was counted at least ten times. The chain combines TRBV29-1 with TRBJ2-3, with no clear D. Germline CDR1 is SQVTM and CDR2 is ANQGSEA. Trimming took off 0 bases at V and 0 bases at J, with 10 bases between the two ends. The CDR3 is made up of 15 amino acids. The CDR3 spells CSVEDPGPSTDTQYF. The CDR3 DNA sequence: TGCAGCGTTGAAGATCCTGGGCCCAGCACAGATACGCAGTATTTT.

This clonotype was found a few times. The chain joins TRBV29-1 to TRBJ2-7, with 12 bases fitting TRBD2. Germline V gene lookup returns CDR1 SQVTM and CDR2 ANQGSEA. Trimming took 4 bases from V and 3 from J; bases not matched to a gene: 1. The CDR3 is made up of 13 amino acids. The CDR3 coding sequence is TGCAGCGTTGGACTAGCGGGAGACTACGAGCAGTACTTC. Its protein is CSVGLAGDYEQYF.

This clonotype was seen only a few times. The chain is built from TRBV13 and TRBJ2-1; D is unclear. The CDR3 is made up of 18 amino acids. CDR1 PRHDT and CDR2 FYEKMQ come from the germline V gene (reference sequence). The V end lost 4 bases, the J end lost 4 bases, and 23 bases lay between the germline ends. CDR3 DNA: TGTGCCAGCAGCTCCAGCGAAATAGCTGTTAGTAATTACAATGAGCAGTTCTTC. It encodes CASSSSEIAVSNYNEQFF.

The chain couples TRBV29-1 to TRBJ2-1; a weak D match, TRBD2 (6 bases). The CDR3 spans 18 residues. CDR1 and CDR2 (germline): SQVTM, ANQGSEA. The V gene lost 0 bases and the J gene lost 7 bases, with 25 bases spanning the gap. CDR3 in amino acids: CSVEDYGLWGVYENEQFF. CDR3 nucleotide sequence: TGCAGCGTTGAAGATTACGGCCTATGGGGGGTGTATGAAAATGAGCAGTTCTTC.

This clonotype has a handful of counts. CDR3 nucleotide sequence: TGTGCCAGTAGTCGTGAATCGGTCGGCAATCAGCCCCAGCATTTT. Its protein is CASSRESVGNQPQHF. The rearrangement uses TRBV19 and TRBJ1-5, with D hard to call. This CDR3 has 15 residues. The V and J ends lost 5 bases and 2 bases respectively, with 13 bases between them. Germline values: CDR1 LNHDA, CDR2 SQIVND (reference sequence).

This clonotype was counted only a few times. This chain joins TRBV3-1 and TRBJ1-1; 9 positions agree with TRBD1. V was clipped by 4 bases and J by 1 base; unmatched bases: 7. This CDR3 is 16 amino acids long. CDR1 LGHDT and CDR2 YNNKEL come from the germline V gene (reference sequence). CDR3 residues: CASSPLLGQGNTEAFF. CDR3 nucleotides: TGTGCCAGCAGCCCCTTATTGGGACAGGGGAACACTGAAGCTTTCTTT.

The genes are TRBV28 and TRBJ2-3, with 7 bases matching TRBD2. CDR1 and CDR2 (germline): MDHEN, SYDVKM. The CDR3 length is 14 residues. Trimming removed 7 bases from V and 2 bases from J; junction bases left unmatched: 6. CDR3 DNA sequence: TGTGCCAGCACACTAGCGATGTTCACAGATACGCAGTATTTT. This codes for CASTLAMFTDTQYF.

This clonotype was detected only a few times. V gene TRBV28 combines with J gene TRBJ2-7; TRBD1 aligns across 9 bases. The J segment lost 0 bases and the V segment lost 5 bases, leaving 8 bases of the junction unmatched. The CDR3 runs 16 residues. From germline, CDR1 is MDHEN and CDR2 SYDVKM. The CDR3 loop reads CASSVYRGPTSYEQYF. In DNA form, the CDR3 reads TGTGCCAGCAGTGTTTACAGGGGGCCCACCTCCTACGAGCAGTACTTC.

V and J are TRBV29-1 and TRBJ1-2; 7 bases agree with TRBD1. Germline values: CDR1 SQVTM, CDR2 ANQGSEA. Germline trimming cut 0 bases from V and 2 bases from J; bases unmatched to any gene: 21. The CDR3 consists of 20 residues. CDR3 in amino acids: CSVEDQVSRSRDRENYGYTF. As DNA, the CDR3 is TGCAGCGTTGAAGATCAAGTATCACGGTCCCGGGACAGAGAGAACTATGGCTACACCTTC.

The rearrangement links TRBV12-3 or TRBV12-4 to TRBJ1-6, with D unresolved. The CDR3 consists of 14 residues. Between the trimmed V and J ends, which lost 3 bases and 6 bases, there was a span of 9 bases. The CDR3 nucleotides read TGTGCCAGCAGTTTTAGCGAGTTTAATTCACCCCTCCACTTT. Translation: CASSFSEFNSPLHF.

This clonotype was observed at least ten times. The J gene is TRBJ2-2, the V gene TRBV4-1; tentative D call: TRBD2 (6 bases). This CDR3 has 17 residues. The germline V and J ends were trimmed by 0 bases and 2 bases, with 13 bases remaining between them. CDR1 and CDR2 from the germline V gene are MGHRA and YSYEKL. This CDR3 reads CASSQDKRRGNTGELFF. Written as DNA, the CDR3 is TGCGCCAGCAGCCAAGATAAAAGGAGGGGTAACACCGGGGAGCTGTTTTTT.

As to this clonotype: Germline is not matched at one junction end, which may reflect a read error. V and J are TRBV6-1 and TRBJ2-3; perhaps TRBD1 as D (6 bases). Germline CDR1 MNHNS, CDR2 SASEGT. This CDR3 has 14 amino acids. This CDR3 is CASSQGGSTGTQYF. The CDR3 DNA reads TGTGCCAGCAGTCAAGGGGGTAGCACAGGTACGCAGTATTTT.

This chain connects TRBV6-1 to TRBJ1-4; 7 bases are shared with TRBD1. Germline V gives CDR1 MNHNS, CDR2 SASEGT. V shed 1 base and J 8 bases; nucleotides not matched to a gene: 10. The length of the CDR3 is 16 residues. The CDR3 loop is CASSEGPGGRSEKLFF. The CDR3 coding sequence is TGTGCCAGCAGTGAAGGACCAGGGGGACGTAGCGAAAAACTGTTTTTT.

The chain couples TRBV24-1 to TRBJ2-1; D perhaps matches TRBD1 (6 bases). The CDR3 runs 15 residues. Germline V gives CDR1 KGHDR, CDR2 SFDVKD. The ends were cut back, 6 bases at V and 3 bases at J, with 14 bases in the middle. The CDR3 protein is CATSPAGTHYNEQFF. CDR3 coding DNA: TGTGCCACCAGTCCCGCCGGGACACACTACAATGAGCAGTTCTTC.

Only a few counts were recorded for this clonotype. V gene TRBV5-1 combines with J gene TRBJ1-5; D is undetermined. The V and J ends lost 4 bases and 3 bases respectively, with 14 bases between them. There are 15 residues in the CDR3. Germline values: CDR1 SGHRS, CDR2 YFSETQ. This chain's CDR3 is CASSPLGGLNQPQHF. The CDR3 DNA reads TGCGCCAGCAGCCCACTGGGAGGGCTCAATCAGCCCCAGCATTTT.

V usage is TRBV7-2 and J usage is TRBJ2-7, with 8 bases fitting TRBD1. The CDR3 runs 15 residues. The trim removed 1 base at V and 3 bases at J, leaving 5 bases unmatched. CDR1 and CDR2 from the germline V gene are SGHTA and FQGNSA. CDR3 protein: CASSLVGTGGYEQYF. CDR3 nucleotides: TGTGCCAGCAGCTTAGTTGGCACAGGGGGCTACGAGCAGTACTTC.

The chain combines TRBV7-9 with TRBJ2-1; 7 bases align to TRBD2. This CDR3 region has 16 residues. Germline CDR1 SEHNR, CDR2 FQNEAQ (reference sequence). The ends lost 6 bases at V and 0 bases at J; junction bases unmatched: 8. CDR3 DNA: TGTGCCAGCAGGCCTTCTAGCGGCATCTCCTACAATGAGCAGTTCTTC. This codes for CASRPSSGISYNEQFF.

V gene TRBV29-1 combines with J gene TRBJ2-5, with 7 nucleotides matching TRBD2. V lost 5 bases, J lost 5 bases, and 8 bases stayed unmatched. Germline CDR1 is SQVTM and CDR2 is ANQGSEA. The CDR3 runs 13 residues. This CDR3 reads CSVWGGFGETQYF. In DNA, the CDR3 is TGCAGCGTTTGGGGGGGGTTTGGGGAGACCCAGTACTTC.

This clonotype was seen more than once but under ten times. The chain links TRBV7-3 to TRBJ2-3; D not resolved. The CDR3 sequence is 12 residues long. Germline V gene data show CDR1 as SGHTA and CDR2 as FQGTGA. The V end was cut by 6 bases, the J end by 4 bases, with 8 bases between. CDR3 in DNA: TGTGCCAGCAGTTCCACCCCAGATACGCAGTATTTT. Its protein product is CASSSTPDTQYF.

The chain couples TRBV11-2 to TRBJ2-6; 8 bases align to TRBD1. CDR3 length: 15 amino acids. CDR1 SGHAT and CDR2 FQNNGV come from the germline V gene. The V gene end was trimmed by 5 bases and the J gene end by 3 bases; junction bases not matched to a gene: 3. The CDR3 DNA reads TGTGCCAGCAGCCCTACAGGGGGTGGGGCCAACGTCCTGACTTTC. It yields the protein CASSPTGGGANVLTF.